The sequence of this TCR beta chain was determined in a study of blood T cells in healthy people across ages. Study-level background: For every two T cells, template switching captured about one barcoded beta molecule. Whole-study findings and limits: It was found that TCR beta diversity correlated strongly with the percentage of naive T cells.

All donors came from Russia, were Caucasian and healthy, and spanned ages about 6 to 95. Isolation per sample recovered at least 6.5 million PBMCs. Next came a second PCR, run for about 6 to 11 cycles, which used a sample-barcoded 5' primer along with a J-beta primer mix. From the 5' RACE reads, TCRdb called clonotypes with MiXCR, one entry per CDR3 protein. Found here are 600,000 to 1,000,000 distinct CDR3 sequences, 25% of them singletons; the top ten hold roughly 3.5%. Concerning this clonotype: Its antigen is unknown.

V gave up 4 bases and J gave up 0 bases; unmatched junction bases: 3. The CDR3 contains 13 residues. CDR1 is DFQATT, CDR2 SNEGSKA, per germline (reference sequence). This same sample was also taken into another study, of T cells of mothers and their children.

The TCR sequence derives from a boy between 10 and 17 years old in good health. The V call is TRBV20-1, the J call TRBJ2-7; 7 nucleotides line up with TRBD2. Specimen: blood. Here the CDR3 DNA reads TGCAGTGCTACCCAGCGGGACTCCTACGAGCAGTACTTC. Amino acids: CSATQRDSYEQYF.